This T cell receptor beta chain originates from a study of T cells in Graves' hyperthyroidism and ophthalmopathy. Broader study findings: Most thyroid clonotypes with frequency above 0.001 were detected in blood. Ophthalmopathy stood apart from stable hyperthyroidism in a 13 V-J model.

The CDR3 has 13 residues. V was shortened by 5 bases and J by 4 bases, with 11 bases between the two germline ends. Lactation, pregnancy, other autoimmune disease or uncontrolled infection led to exclusion of patients. Based on clinical symptoms, serum thyroxine and TRAb, thyroid ultrasound and orbital computed tomography, diagnoses were reached. This clonotype appeared many times. Its antigen is unidentified. RNA transcripts yielded amplified TCR beta CDR3 regions. The HTBI primer set served for first-round RT-PCR of the TCR CDR3. One entry per CDR3 protein, called by TCRdb with MiXCR from the multiplex PCR reads. The data contain some 380,000 distinct CDR3 sequences, about 13% of them seen just once; the ten biggest clones take up less than 25%.

The clonotype was recovered from a man aged 25-45 years with Graves' hyperthyroidism that later progressed to Graves' ophthalmopathy. The source material was blood. This chain links TRBV12-3 or TRBV12-4 with TRBJ1-2; D remains unclear. Written as DNA, the CDR3 is TGTGCCAGCAGTCTACAGCACTTCTATGGCTACACCTTC. Protein: CASSLQHFYGYTF.